The clone carrying this TCR beta chain has only a few counts. The antigen remains undetermined. The CDR3 spans 12 residues. V lost 8 bases and J lost 5, with 11 bases in between. Germline values: CDR1 SNHLY, CDR2 FYNNEI. MiXCR, run by TCRdb on the reads, gives a single entry per CDR3 protein. In the table there are roughly 200,000 distinct CDR3 sequences, about a sixth of which are singletons. This specimen belongs to a study of T cell repertoires in cytomegalovirus infection. Across the whole study: Both CMV infection and a matching HLA type were indicated by public TCR beta signatures.

Points from the study as a whole: In two of eight donors, the top clonotype was HLA-C-restricted CMV-specific. Carriage of CMV together with the relevant HLA was identifiable through cumulative public TCR beta family frequency.

Material: CD8+ T cells from PBMCs. This TCR came from a human donor in good health (CMV status not recorded). Some clones in this sample may be carry-over from other donors' samples. The chain combines TRBV2 with TRBJ2-3; D is uncertain. The chain's CDR3 is CASLLWEDTQYF. In DNA form, the CDR3 reads TGTGCCAGCCTCCTCTGGGAAGATACGCAGTATTTT.